Presented here are 3 T cell receptor beta chains from one specimen sequenced in a study of blood T cell repertoires in COVID-19 (dated by TCRdb to the early 2020s). Receptor libraries were prepared by the immunoSEQ multiplex PCR assay. TCRdb holds this immuneACCESS table with in-frame rearrangements only. Some clones are missing; in checked studies, unresolved V genes explain under half, and the rest has no known cause. A total of tens of thousands of clones appear in this sample, about 90% of them only once. 8% of the sample lies in the top ten. The sample comprised peripheral blood. Every receptor here comes from a man aged 45 to 65 with acute or convalescent COVID-19.

V gene TRBV5-1 combines with J gene TRBJ1-1; D ambiguous. Germline loops: CDR1 SGHRS, CDR2 YFSETQ. CDR3 length: 14 residues. Trimming removed 4 bases from V and 2 bases from J, with 12 bases in between. The CDR3 protein is CASSPANENTEAFF. The CDR3 DNA follows: TGCGCCAGCAGCCCCGCGAATGAAAACACTGAAGCTTTCTTT.

This clone is a singleton in its sample. The chain employs TRBV6-4 and TRBJ2-5; no reliable D call. Trimming stripped 11 bases from V and 5 bases from J, with 12 bases between. The CDR3 length is 11 residues. Germline CDR1 and CDR2: MRHNA and SNTAGT. The CDR3 sequence is CAPLPQETQYF. For the CDR3, the DNA is TGTGCCCCTCTCCCGCAGGAGACCCAGTACTTC.

The chain uses TRBV11-2 and TRBJ1-2, with TRBD1 identical over 7 bases. The junction had 9 bases not matched to a gene; V was cut back by 4 bases and J by 7 bases. The CDR3 has 14 residues. Germline CDR1 and CDR2: SGHAT and FQNNGV. CDR3 DNA sequence: TGTGCCAGCAGCTCCGGGACAGTCCCGGGTGGCTACACCTTC. Protein: CASSSGTVPGGYTF.